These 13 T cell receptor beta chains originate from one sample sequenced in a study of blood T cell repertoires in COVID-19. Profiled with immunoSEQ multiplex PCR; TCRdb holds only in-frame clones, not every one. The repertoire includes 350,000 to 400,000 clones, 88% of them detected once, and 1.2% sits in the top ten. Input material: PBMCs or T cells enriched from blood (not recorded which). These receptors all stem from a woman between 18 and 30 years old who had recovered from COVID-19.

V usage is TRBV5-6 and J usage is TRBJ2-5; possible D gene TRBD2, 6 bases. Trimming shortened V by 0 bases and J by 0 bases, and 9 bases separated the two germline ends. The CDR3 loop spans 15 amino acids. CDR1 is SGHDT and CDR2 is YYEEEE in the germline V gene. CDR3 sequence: CASSLVGGYQETQYF. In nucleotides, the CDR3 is TGTGCCAGCAGCTTGGTGGGGGGATACCAAGAGACCCAGTACTTC.

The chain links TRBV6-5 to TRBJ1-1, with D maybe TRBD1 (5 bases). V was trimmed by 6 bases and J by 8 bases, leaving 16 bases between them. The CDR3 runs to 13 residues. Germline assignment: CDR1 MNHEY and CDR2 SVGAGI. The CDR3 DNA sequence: TGTGCCAGCAGCCTTACATGGGGCGCAGAAGCTTTCTTT. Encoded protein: CASSLTWGAEAFF.

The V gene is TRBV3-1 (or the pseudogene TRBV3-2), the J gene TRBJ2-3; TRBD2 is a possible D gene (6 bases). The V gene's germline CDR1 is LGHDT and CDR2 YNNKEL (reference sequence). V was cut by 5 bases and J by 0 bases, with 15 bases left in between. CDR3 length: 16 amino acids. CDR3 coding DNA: TGTGCCAGCAGCGACCACGGGCGGGGTAGCACAGATACGCAGTATTTT. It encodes CASSDHGRGSTDTQYF.

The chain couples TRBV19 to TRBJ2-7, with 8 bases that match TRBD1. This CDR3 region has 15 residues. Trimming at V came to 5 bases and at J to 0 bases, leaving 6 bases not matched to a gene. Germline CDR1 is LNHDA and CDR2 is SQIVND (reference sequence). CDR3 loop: CASSRQGTDSYEQYF. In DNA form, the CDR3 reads TGTGCCAGTAGTCGACAGGGGACCGACTCCTACGAGCAGTACTTC.

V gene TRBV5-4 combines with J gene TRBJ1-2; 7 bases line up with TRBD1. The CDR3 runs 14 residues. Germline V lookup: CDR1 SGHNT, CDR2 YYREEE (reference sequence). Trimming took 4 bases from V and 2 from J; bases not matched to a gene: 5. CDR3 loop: CASSPQGQNYGYTF. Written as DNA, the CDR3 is TGTGCCAGCAGCCCCCAGGGACAGAACTATGGCTACACCTTC.

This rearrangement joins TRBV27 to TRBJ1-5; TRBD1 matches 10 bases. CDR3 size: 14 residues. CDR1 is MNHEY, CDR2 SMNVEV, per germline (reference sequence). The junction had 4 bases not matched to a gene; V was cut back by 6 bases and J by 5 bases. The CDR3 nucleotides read TGTGCCAGCAGCCGGGACAGGGGTTATCAGCCCCAGCATTTT. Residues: CASSRDRGYQPQHF.

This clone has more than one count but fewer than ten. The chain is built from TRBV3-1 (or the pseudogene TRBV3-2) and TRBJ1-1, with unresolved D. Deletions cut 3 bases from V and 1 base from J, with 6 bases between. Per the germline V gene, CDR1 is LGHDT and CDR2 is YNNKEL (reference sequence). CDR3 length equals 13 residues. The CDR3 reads CASSHPRNTEAFF. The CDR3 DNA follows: TGTGCCAGCAGCCATCCCAGGAACACTGAAGCTTTCTTT.

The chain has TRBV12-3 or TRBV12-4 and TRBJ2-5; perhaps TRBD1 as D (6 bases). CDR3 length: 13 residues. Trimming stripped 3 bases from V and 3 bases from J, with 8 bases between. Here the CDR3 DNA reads TGTGCCAGCAGTTTGGGGGCGAAAGAGACCCAGTACTTC. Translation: CASSLGAKETQYF.

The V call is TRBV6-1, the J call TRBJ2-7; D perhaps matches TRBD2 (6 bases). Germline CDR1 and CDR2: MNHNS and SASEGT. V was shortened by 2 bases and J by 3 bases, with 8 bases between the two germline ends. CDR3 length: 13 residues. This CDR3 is CASSEMGGYEQYF. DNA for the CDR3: TGTGCCAGCAGTGAAATGGGGGGCTACGAGCAGTACTTC.

CDR3 amino acids: CASSLSGQPQHF. CDR3 DNA sequence: TGTGCCAGCAGCTTGTCGGGTCAGCCCCAGCATTTT. This sequence joins TRBV5-6 and TRBJ1-5; unclear D gene. The germline V gene has CDR1 SGHDT and CDR2 YYEEEE. The CDR3 has 12 amino acids. Trimming removed 1 base from V and 6 bases from J, with 5 bases in between. The complete variable domain, with remaining parts taken from reference TRBV5-6 and TRBJ1-5, reads DAGVTQSPTHLIKTRGQQVTLRCSPKSGHDTVSWYQQALGQGPQFIFQYYEEEERQRGNFPDRFSGHQFPNYSSELNVNALLLGDSALYLCASSLSGQPQHFGDGTRLSIL.

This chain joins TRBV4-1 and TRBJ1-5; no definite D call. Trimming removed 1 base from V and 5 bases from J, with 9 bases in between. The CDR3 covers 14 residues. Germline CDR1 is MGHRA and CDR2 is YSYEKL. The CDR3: CASSQVGGDQPQHF. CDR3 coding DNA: TGCGCCAGCAGCCAAGTAGGCGGGGATCAGCCCCAGCATTTT.

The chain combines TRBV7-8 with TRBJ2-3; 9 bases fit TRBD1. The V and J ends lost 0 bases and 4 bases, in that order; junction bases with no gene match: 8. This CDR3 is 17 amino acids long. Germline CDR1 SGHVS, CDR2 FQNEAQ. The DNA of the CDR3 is TGTGCCAGCAGCTTAGCGTTAACAGGGGGCTGGTCAGATACGCAGTATTTT. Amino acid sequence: CASSLALTGGWSDTQYF.

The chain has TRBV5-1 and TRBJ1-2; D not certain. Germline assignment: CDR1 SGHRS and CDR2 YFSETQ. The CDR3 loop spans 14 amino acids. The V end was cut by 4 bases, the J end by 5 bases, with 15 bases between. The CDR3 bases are TGCGCCAGCAGCCCCGGTGGTGAGGCTTATGGCTACACCTTC. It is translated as CASSPGGEAYGYTF. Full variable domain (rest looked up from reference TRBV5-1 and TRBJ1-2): KAGVTQTPRYLIKTRGQQVTLSCSPISGHRSVSWYQQTPGQGLQFLFEYFSETQRNKGNFPGRFSGRQFSNSRSEMNVSTLELGDSALYLCASSPGGEAYGYTFGSGTRLTVV.